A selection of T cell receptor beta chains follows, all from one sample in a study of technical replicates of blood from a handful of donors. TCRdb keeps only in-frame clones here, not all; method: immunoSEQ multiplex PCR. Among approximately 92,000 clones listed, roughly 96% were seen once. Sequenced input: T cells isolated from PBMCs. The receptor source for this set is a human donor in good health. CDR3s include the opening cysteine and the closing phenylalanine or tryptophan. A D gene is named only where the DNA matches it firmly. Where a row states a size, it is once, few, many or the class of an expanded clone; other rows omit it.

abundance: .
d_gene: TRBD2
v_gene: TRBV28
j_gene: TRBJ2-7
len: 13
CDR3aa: CASSGGSSYEQYF
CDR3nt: TGTGCCAGTAGCGGGGGCAGCTCCTACGAGCAGTACTTC

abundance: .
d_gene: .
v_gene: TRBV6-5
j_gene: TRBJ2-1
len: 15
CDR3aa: CASSRQALSYNEQFF
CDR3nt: TGTGCCAGCAGCCGACAGGCCCTCTCCTACAATGAGCAGTTCTTC

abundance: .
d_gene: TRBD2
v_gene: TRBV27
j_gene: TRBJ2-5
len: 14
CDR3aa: CASGPTSGQETQYF
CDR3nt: TGTGCCAGCGGGCCCACTAGCGGCCAAGAGACCCAGTACTTC

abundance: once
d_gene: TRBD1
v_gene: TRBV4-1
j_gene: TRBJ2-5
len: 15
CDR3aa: CASSQAGTGQETQYF
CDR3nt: TGCGCCAGCAGCCAAGCCGGGACAGGTCAAGAGACCCAGTACTTC

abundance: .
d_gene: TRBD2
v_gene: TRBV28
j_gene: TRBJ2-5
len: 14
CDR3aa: CASSLRRGGETQYF
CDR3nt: TGTGCCAGCAGTTTGAGGCGGGGGGGAGAGACCCAGTACTTC

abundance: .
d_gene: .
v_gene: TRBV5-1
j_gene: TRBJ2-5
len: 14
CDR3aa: CASSLAGVVETQYF
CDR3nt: TGCGCCAGCAGCTTGGCCGGTGTCGTAGAGACCCAGTACTTC

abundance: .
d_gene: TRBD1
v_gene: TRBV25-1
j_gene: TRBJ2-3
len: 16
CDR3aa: CASSELTGVSTDTQYF
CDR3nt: TGTGCCAGCAGTGAATTAACAGGGGTAAGCACAGATACGCAGTATTTT

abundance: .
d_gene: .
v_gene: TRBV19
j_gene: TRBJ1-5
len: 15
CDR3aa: CASSIKAGSNQPQHF
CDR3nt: TGTGCCAGTAGTATAAAGGCAGGTAGCAATCAGCCCCAGCATTTT

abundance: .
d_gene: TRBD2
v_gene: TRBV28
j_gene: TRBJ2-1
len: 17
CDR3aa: CASSLYPALADYNEQFF
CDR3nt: TGTGCCAGCAGTTTATACCCGGCTCTAGCGGACTACAATGAGCAGTTCTTC

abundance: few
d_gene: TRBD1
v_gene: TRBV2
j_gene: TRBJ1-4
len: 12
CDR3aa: CASSGTGEKLFF
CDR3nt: TGTGCCAGCAGTGGGACAGGGGAAAAACTGTTTTTT

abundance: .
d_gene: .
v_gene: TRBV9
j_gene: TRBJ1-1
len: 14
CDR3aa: CASSTTGMNTEAFF
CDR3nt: TGTGCCAGCAGCACGACAGGAATGAACACTGAAGCTTTCTTT

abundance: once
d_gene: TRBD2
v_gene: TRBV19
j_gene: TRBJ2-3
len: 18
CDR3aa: CASSEYGGLGKYTDTQYF
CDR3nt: TGTGCCAGTAGTGAATACGGGGGACTAGGAAAATACACAGATACGCAGTATTTT

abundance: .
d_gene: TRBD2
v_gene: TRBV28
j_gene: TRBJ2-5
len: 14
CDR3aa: CASSFSGSGETQYF
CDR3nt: TGTGCCAGCAGTTTTAGCGGGAGCGGAGAGACCCAGTACTTC

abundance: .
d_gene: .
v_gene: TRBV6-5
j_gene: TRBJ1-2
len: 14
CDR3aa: CASSYSLGGDGYTF
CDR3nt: TGTGCCAGCAGTTACTCCCTCGGGGGGGACGGCTACACCTTC

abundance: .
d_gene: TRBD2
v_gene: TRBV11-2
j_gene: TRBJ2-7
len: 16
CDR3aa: CASSSSGLDGGYEQYF
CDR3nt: TGTGCCAGCAGCTCCAGCGGACTAGATGGGGGCTACGAGCAGTACTTC

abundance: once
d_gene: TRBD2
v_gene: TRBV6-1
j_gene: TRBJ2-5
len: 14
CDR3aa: CASSFSGGAETQYF
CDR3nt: TGTGCCAGCAGTTTTAGCGGGGGGGCGGAGACCCAGTACTTC

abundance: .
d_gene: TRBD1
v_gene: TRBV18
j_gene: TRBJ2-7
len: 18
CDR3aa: CASSHLWSSGQGESEQYF
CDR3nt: TGTGCCAGCTCACACCTCTGGTCTTCGGGACAGGGGGAAAGCGAGCAGTACTTC

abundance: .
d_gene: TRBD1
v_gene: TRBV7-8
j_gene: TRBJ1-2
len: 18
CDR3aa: CASSLQPGQGAGQYGYTF
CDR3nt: TGTGCCAGCAGCTTACAGCCCGGACAGGGGGCAGGTCAATATGGCTACACCTTC

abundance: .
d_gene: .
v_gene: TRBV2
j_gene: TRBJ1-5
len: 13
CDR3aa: CASSGLKNQPQHF
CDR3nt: TGTGCCAGTTCGGGACTTAAGAATCAGCCCCAGCATTTT

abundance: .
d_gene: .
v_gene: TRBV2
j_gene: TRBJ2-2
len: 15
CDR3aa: CASSMTPSNTGELFF
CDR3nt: TGTGCCAGCAGCATGACACCTTCGAACACCGGGGAGCTGTTTTTT

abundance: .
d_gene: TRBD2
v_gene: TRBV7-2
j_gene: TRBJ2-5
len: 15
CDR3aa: CASSPTGLAQETQYF
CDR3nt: TGTGCCAGCAGCCCAACTGGACTAGCACAGGAGACCCAGTACTTC

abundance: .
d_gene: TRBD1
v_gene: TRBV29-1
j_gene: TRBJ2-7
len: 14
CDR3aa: CSVVSGTGFDEQYF
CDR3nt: TGCAGCGTTGTTTCCGGGACAGGGTTCGACGAGCAGTACTTC